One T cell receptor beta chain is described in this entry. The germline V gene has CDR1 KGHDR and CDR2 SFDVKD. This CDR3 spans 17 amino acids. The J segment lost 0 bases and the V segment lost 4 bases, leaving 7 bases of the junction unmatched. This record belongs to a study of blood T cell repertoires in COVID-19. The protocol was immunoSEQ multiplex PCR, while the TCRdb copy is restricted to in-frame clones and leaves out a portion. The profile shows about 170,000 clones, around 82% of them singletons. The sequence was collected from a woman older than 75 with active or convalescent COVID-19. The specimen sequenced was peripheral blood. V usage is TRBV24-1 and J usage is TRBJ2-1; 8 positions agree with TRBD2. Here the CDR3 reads CATSDPVAGNSYNEQFF. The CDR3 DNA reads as TGTGCCACCAGTGACCCCGTAGCGGGAAACTCCTACAATGAGCAGTTCTTC.